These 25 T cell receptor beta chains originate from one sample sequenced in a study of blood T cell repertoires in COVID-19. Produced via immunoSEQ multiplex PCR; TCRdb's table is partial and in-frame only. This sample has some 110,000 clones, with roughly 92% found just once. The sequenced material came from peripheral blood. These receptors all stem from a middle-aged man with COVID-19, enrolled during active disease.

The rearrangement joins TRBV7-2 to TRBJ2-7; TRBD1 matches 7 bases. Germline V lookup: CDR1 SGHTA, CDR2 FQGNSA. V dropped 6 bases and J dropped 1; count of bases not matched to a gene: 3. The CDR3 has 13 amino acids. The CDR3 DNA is TGTGCCAGCAGTCGACAGGGATCCTACGAGCAGTACTTC. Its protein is CASSRQGSYEQYF. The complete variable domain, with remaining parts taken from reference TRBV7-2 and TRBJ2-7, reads GAGVSQSPSNKVTEKGKDVELRCDPISGHTALYWYRQSLGQGLEFLIYFQGNSAPDKSGLPSDRFSAERTGGSVSTLTIQRTQQEDSAVYLCASSRQGSYEQYFGPGTRLTVT.

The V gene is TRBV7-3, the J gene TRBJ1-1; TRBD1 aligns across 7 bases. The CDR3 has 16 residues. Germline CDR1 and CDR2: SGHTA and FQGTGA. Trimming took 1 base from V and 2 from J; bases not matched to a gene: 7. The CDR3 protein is CASSLKSGTANTEAFF. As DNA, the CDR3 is TGTGCCAGCAGCTTAAAAAGTGGGACAGCTAACACTGAAGCTTTCTTT.

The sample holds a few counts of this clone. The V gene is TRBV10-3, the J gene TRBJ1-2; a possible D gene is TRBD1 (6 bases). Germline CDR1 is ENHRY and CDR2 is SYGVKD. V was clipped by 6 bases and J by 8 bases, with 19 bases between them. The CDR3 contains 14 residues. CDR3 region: CAISDQVARGGYTF. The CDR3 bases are TGTGCCATCAGCGACCAGGTTGCGAGGGGGGGCTACACCTTC.

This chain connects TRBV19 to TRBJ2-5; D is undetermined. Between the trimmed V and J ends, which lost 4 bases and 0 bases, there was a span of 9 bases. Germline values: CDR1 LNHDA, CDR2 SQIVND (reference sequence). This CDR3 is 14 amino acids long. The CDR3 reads CASSKNTYQETQYF. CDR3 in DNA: TGTGCCAGTAGTAAAAACACCTACCAAGAGACCCAGTACTTC. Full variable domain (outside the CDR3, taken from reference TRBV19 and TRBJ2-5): DGGITQSPKYLFRKEGQNVTLSCEQNLNHDAMYWYRQDPGQGLRLIYYSQIVNDFQKGDIAEGYSVSREKKESFPLTVTSAQKNPTAFYLCASSKNTYQETQYFGPGTRLLVL.

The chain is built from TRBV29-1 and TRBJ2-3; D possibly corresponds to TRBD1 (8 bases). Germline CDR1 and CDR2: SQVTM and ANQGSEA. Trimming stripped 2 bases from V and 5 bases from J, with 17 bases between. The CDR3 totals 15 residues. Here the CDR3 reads CSVETTGGAGDTQYF. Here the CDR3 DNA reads TGCAGCGTTGAAACTACAGGGGGGGCAGGAGATACGCAGTATTTT.

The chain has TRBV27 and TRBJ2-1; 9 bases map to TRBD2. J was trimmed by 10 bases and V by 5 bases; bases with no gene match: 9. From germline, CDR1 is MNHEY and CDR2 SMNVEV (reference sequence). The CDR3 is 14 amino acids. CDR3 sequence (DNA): TGTGCCAGCAGTGATTTAGCGGGAGTAGGGGAGCAGTTCTTC. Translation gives CASSDLAGVGEQFF.

CDR3 loop: CASRDTGNSYGYTF. The CDR3 nucleotides are TGTGCCAGCAGAGACACAGGGAATAGCTATGGCTACACCTTC. This chain links TRBV9 with TRBJ1-2, with a possible D match to TRBD1 (6 bases). The V end lost 5 bases, the J end lost 4 bases, and 15 bases lay between the germline ends. This CDR3 region has 14 residues. Germline-derived CDR1 and CDR2 are SGDLS and YYNGEE.

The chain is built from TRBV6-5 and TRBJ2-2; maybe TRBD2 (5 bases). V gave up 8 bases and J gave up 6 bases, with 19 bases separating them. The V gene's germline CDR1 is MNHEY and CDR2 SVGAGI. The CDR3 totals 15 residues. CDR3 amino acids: CASSRPGVRSGELFF. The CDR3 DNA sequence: TGTGCCAGCTCGCGCCCCGGGGTACGGTCCGGGGAGCTGTTTTTT.

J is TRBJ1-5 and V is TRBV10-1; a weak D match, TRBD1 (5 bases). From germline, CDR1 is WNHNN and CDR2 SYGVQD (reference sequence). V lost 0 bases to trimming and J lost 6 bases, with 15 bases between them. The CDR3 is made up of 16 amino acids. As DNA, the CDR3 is TGCGCCAGCAGTGAGTCGGGAAGAACAGGTTCTCAGCCCCAGCATTTT. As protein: CASSESGRTGSQPQHF.

The CDR3 DNA sequence: TGTGCCAGCAGCCAACTAACCGTCGGGGGGGGGACTGAAGCTTTCTTT. It is translated as CASSQLTVGGGTEAFF. The chain carries TRBV3-1 (or the pseudogene TRBV3-2) and TRBJ1-1; maybe TRBD1 (5 bases). This CDR3 spans 16 amino acids. Germline values: CDR1 LGHDT, CDR2 YNNKEL (reference sequence). Trimming shortened V by 2 bases and J by 5 bases, and 18 bases separated the two germline ends.

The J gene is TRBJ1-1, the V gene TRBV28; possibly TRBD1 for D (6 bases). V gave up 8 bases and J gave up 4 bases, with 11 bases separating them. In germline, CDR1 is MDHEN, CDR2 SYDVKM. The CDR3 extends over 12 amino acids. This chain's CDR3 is CASLGGATEAFF. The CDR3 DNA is TGTGCCAGCCTAGGGGGGGCCACTGAAGCTTTCTTT.

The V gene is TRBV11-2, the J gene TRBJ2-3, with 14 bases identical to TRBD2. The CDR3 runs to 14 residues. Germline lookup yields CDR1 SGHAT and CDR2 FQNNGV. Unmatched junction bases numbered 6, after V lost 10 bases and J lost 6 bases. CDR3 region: CAIAGTSGSDTQYF. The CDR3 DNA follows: TGTGCCATAGCCGGGACTAGCGGGAGTGATACGCAGTATTTT.

The CDR3 is CASSNSGQGEQYF. The CDR3 nucleotides are TGTGCCAGTAGCAACTCGGGACAGGGGGAGCAGTACTTC. The chain has TRBV19 and TRBJ2-7; 10 bases agree with TRBD1. The germline V gene has CDR1 LNHDA and CDR2 SQIVND (reference sequence). V trimming: 6 bases; J trimming: 7 bases; junction bases outside the gene matches: 6. The length of the CDR3 is 13 residues. Based on the CDR3 plus reference TRBV19 and TRBJ2-7, the full variable domain is DGGITQSPKYLFRKEGQNVTLSCEQNLNHDAMYWYRQDPGQGLRLIYYSQIVNDFQKGDIAEGYSVSREKKESFPLTVTSAQKNPTAFYLCASSNSGQGEQYFGPGTRLTVT.

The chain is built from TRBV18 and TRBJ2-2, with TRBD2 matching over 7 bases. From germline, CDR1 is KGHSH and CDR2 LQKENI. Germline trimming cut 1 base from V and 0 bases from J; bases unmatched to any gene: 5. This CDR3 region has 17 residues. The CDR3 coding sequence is TGTGCCAGCTCACCACGGCCTAGCGGAACGAACACCGGGGAGCTGTTTTTT. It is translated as CASSPRPSGTNTGELFF.

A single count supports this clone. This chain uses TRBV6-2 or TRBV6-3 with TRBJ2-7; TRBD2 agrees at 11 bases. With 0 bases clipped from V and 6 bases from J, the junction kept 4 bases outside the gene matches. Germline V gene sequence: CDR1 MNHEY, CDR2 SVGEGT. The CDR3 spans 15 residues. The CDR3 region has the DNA TGTGCCAGCAGTTACTCCGTAGGGACTAGCGGCGAGCAGTACTTC. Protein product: CASSYSVGTSGEQYF.

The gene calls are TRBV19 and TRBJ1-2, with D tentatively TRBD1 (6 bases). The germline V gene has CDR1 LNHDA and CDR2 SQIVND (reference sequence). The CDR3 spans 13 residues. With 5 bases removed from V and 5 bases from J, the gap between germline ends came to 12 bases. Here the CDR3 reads CASSLLQGYGYTF. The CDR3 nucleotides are TGTGCCAGTAGTCTATTACAGGGTTATGGCTACACCTTC. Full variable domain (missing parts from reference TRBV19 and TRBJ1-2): DGGITQSPKYLFRKEGQNVTLSCEQNLNHDAMYWYRQDPGQGLRLIYYSQIVNDFQKGDIAEGYSVSREKKESFPLTVTSAQKNPTAFYLCASSLLQGYGYTFGSGTRLTVV.

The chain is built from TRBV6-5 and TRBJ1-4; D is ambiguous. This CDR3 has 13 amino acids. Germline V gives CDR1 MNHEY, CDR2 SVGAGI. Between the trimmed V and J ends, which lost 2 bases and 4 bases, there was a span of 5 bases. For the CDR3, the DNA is TGTGCCAGCAGTTACACTCATAATGAAAAACTGTTTTTT. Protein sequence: CASSYTHNEKLFF.

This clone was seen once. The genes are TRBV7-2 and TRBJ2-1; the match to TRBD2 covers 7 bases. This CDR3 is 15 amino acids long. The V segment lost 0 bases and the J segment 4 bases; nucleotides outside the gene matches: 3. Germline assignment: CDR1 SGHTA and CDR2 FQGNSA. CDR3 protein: CASSLASGAYNEQFF. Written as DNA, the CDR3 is TGTGCCAGCAGCTTAGCGAGCGGGGCTTACAATGAGCAGTTCTTC.

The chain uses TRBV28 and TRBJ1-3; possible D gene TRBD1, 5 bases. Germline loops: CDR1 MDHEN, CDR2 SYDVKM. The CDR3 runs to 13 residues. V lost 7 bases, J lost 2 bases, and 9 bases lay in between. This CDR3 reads CASNQGTGNTIYF. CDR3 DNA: TGTGCCAGCAACCAGGGTACTGGAAACACCATATATTTT.

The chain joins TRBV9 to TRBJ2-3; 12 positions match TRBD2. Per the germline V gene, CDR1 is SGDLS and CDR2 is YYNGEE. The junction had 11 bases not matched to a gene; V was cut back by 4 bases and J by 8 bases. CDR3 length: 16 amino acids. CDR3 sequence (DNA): TGTGCCAGCAGCACCCTCGGGACTAGCGGGTTGGTTACGCAGTATTTT. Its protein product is CASSTLGTSGLVTQYF. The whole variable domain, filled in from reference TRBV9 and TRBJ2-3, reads DSGVTQTPKHLITATGQRVTLRCSPRSGDLSVYWYQQSLDQGLQFLIQYYNGEERAKGNILERFSAQQFPDLHSELNLSSLELGDSALYFCASSTLGTSGLVTQYFGPGTRLTVL.

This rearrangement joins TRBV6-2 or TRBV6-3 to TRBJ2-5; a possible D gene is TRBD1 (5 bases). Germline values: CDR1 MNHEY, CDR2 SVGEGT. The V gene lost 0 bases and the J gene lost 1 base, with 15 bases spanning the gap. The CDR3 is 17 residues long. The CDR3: CASSYSPGQGGQETQYF. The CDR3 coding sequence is TGTGCCAGCAGTTACTCTCCAGGGCAGGGTGGCCAAGAGACCCAGTACTTC.

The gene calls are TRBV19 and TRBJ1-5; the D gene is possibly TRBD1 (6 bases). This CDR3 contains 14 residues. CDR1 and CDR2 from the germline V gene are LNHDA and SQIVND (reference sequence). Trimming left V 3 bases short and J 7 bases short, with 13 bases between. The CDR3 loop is CASSIIQGRQPQHF. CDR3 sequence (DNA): TGTGCCAGTAGTATCATACAGGGCCGGCAGCCCCAGCATTTT.

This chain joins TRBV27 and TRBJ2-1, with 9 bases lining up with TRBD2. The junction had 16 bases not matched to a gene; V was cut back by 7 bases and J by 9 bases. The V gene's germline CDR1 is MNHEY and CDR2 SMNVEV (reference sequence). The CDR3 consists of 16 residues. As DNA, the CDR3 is TGTGCCAGCAACAGTTTCCCGCGCGGGAGGGCCGCTGAGCAGTTCTTC. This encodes CASNSFPRGRAAEQFF.

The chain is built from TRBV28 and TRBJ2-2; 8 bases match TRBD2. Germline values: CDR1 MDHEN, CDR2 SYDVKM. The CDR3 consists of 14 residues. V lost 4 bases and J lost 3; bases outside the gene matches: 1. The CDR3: CASSSGLDTGELFF. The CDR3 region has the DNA TGTGCCAGCAGTTCGGGACTAGACACCGGGGAGCTGTTTTTT.

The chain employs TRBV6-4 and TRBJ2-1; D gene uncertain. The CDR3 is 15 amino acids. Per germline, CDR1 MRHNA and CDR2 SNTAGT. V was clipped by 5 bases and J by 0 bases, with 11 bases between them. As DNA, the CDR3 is TGTGCCAGCAGTCTTCCTAGGAGCTCCTACAATGAGCAGTTCTTC. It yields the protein CASSLPRSSYNEQFF.